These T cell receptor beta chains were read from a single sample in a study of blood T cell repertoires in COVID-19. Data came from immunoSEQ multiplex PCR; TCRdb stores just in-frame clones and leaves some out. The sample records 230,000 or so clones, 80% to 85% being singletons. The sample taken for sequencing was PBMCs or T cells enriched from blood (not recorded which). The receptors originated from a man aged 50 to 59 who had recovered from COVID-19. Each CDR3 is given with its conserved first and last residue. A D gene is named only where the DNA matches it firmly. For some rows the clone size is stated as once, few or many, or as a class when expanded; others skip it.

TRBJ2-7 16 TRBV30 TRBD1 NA TGTGCCTGGAGTGTCCTTCGGACAGGGAGCTCCTACGAGCAGTACTTC CAWSVLRTGSSYEQYF
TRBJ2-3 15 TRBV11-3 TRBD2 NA TGTGCCAGCAGCTTCGCACTAGCGGGCACAGATACGCAGTATTTT CASSFALAGTDTQYF
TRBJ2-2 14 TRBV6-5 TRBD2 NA TGTGCCAGCAACCTCGGGACTAGTCGTGGGGAGCTGTTTTTT CASNLGTSRGELFF
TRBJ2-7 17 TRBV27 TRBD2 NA TGTGCCAGCAGCCCCAGGGGGACTAGCGGGAGAACATACGAGCAGTACTTC CASSPRGTSGRTYEQYF
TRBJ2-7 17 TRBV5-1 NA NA TGCGCCAGCAGCTTGAAAAGGACTGCCGAGGCAGCCTACGAGCAGTACTTC CASSLKRTAEAAYEQYF
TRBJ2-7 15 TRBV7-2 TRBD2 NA TGTGCCAGCAGCTTTTTAGCGGGGGCCGGCGGCGAGCAGTACTTC CASSFLAGAGGEQYF
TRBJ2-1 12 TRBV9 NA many TGTGCCAGCAGCGCCAATGTCAATGAGCAGTTCTTC CASSANVNEQFF
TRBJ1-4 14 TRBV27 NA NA TGTGCCAGCAGCCCAGGGTACACTAATGAAAAACTGTTTTTT CASSPGYTNEKLFF
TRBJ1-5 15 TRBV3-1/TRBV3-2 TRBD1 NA TGTGCCAGCAGCCTCGGGACAGGGACAAATCAGCCCCAGCATTTT CASSLGTGTNQPQHF
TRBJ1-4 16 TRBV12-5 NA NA TGTGCTAGTGGTTTGTGGGTCGACAGTACTAATGAAAAACTGTTTTTT CASGLWVDSTNEKLFF